This is a list of T cell receptor beta chains from one sample in a study of cytomegalovirus exposure and HLA in healthy donors. Clones were sequenced by immunoSEQ multiplex PCR, and TCRdb holds only the in-frame ones, with some missing. The sample has 250,000 or so clones, about 87% seen once. The sample comprised PBMCs. All receptors derive from a young man in good health and CMV-seronegative. Both conserved end residues are part of each CDR3. The order of the fields is V gene, CDR3 protein.

>TRBV27
CASSLGAGSLKQYF
>TRBV21-1
CASLTTGQGAKTQYF
>TRBV11-2
CASSPGQGGGYEQYF
>TRBV25-1
CAIREEPGTEFTGELFF
>TRBV4-3
CASSQDLPRAYEQYF
>TRBV25-1
CASSAGLNTEAFF
>TRBV19
CASRTGDQPQHF
>TRBV7-2
CASSGAGREQFF
>TRBV18
CASSRARDYNEQFF
>TRBV10-3
CAISAGGPNEKLFF
>TRBV7-2
CASSRTGVGYEQYF
>TRBV18
CASSTGTGGGQPQHF
>TRBV28
CATWDRNYGYTF
>TRBV2
CASSEASTRSDTQYF
>TRBV5-6
CASSSYGLGQGMISPQHF
>TRBV27
CASRWALSSYEQYF
>TRBV18
CASSPQAGEDTQYF
>TRBV5-1
CASSLVRGRTESSYEQYF
>TRBV4-3
CASSQGDRELYGYTF
>TRBV7-2
CASSLKYLAGGSYNEQFF
>TRBV19
CASSRTGGDAKNIQYF
>TRBV6-5
CASSPRGHEKLFF
>TRBV5-8
CASSLFQGFYYGYTF
>TRBV7-9
CASSLSLAGAYNEQFF
>TRBV5-6
CASSLVLEETQYF
>TRBV2
CASRVAEEPQHF
>TRBV2
CASSKMGQGASGANVLTF
>TRBV10-3
CAISERGSSYNEQFF
>TRBV5-4
CASSDTGGLDYTF
>TRBV7-6
CASSLGAGTGVKTYEQYF
>TRBV6-6
CASSYGGGRTEAFF
>TRBV5-1
CASIGALEQFF
>TRBV19
CASGEPGQNNQPQHF
>TRBV28
CASSLSSGAGPKGYTF
>TRBV6-5
CASRKTGGGRETQYF
>TRBV9
CASSVASSAGETQYF
>TRBV11-2
CASSLGREYEQYF
>TRBV2
CASSGGTGGYQPQHF
>TRBV4-1
CASSQVTEIEKLFF
>TRBV5-4
CASSYWTLGNTEAFF
>TRBV19
CASREFRGVEQYF
>TRBV5-4
CASSFQGGGNTIYF
>TRBV7-2
CASSIGTSVHNEQFF
>TRBV29-1
CSAQQDPLMPQHF
>TRBV27
CASSTSESQPQHF
>TRBV4-3
CASSLDRGNYGYTF
>TRBV7-2
CASSSSGYKGYTF
>TRBV7-9
CASSYRGLRTDTQYF
>TRBV4-3
CASSQRGTGFTF
>TRBV5-6
CASSLTITSSTDTQYF
>TRBV4-3
CASSQGSRARTDTQYF
>TRBV9
CASSVDTGETQYF
>TRBV25-1
CASSAPTGSTNEKLFF
>TRBV7-2
CASSPWDRADGYTF
>TRBV5-4
CASSSPTDNSPLHF
>TRBV4-3
CASSQVTVTGELFF
>TRBV11-2
CASSPGGGREGQYIQYF
>TRBV4-3
CASSQGGTSRTGELFF
>TRBV15
CATRTSGSTEQFF